This T cell receptor (beta chain) was obtained from a study of blood T cells in healthy people across ages. Germline CDR1 reads SGHTA; CDR2 reads FQGTGA. CDR3 length: 15 residues. Trimming removed 5 bases from V and 4 bases from J; junction bases left unmatched: 8. A J-beta primer mix and a sample-barcoded 5' primer were used in a second PCR of about 6 to 12 cycles. A template-switch adaptor with 12 random nucleotides tagged each cDNA molecule. TCRdb independently ran MiXCR on the 5' RACE reads; one entry per CDR3 protein. The sample has fewer than 900,000 distinct CDR3 sequences; roughly 45% are singletons. Regarding the study as a whole: The long-lived group displayed more naive CD4+ cells, plus higher diversity, than the aged donors did. Roughly linearly, TCR beta diversity per million T cells fell as age increased.

This clonotype was seen a single time. Its specificity is not known. What was sequenced was blood. The clonotype was recovered from a woman aged 55-69 years in good health. The chain has TRBV7-3 and TRBJ1-2; 9 positions agree with TRBD1. The CDR3, as DNA: TGTGCCAGCAGCCACCGGGACAGGGTATTCTATGGCTACACCTTC. As protein: CASSHRDRVFYGYTF.